The 10 T cell receptor beta chains presented below share a single source sample, sequenced in a study of cytomegalovirus exposure and HLA in healthy donors. Profiling relied on immunoSEQ multiplex PCR, and the TCRdb table lists in-frame clones only, not all of them. This sample has roughly 84,000 clones, with under 95% found just once. The sequenced material came from PBMCs. The origin of the receptors is a man aged 30-40 years in good health and CMV-seronegative.

The chain links TRBV6-5 to TRBJ1-2; TRBD1 aligns across 8 bases. Trimming removed 8 bases from V and 4 bases from J; junction bases left unmatched: 6. This CDR3 is 13 amino acids long. The germline CDR1 and CDR2 sequences are MNHEY and SVGAGI. In DNA, the CDR3 is TGTGCCAGCGGACAGGGAGGGGGCTATGGCTACACCTTC. Its translation: CASGQGGGYGYTF.

The rearrangement uses TRBV6-4 and TRBJ1-2, with 7 bases identical to TRBD1. The CDR3 loop spans 14 amino acids. The V gene end was trimmed by 5 bases and the J gene end by 5 bases; junction bases not matched to a gene: 8. In germline, CDR1 is MRHNA, CDR2 SNTAGT. The CDR3 region has the DNA TGTGCCAGCAGTTTTAGCCGGGACAGTTATGGCTACACCTTC. Translation gives CASSFSRDSYGYTF.

The chain has TRBV19 and TRBJ2-2; 7 bases are shared with TRBD1. J was trimmed by 5 bases and V by 4 bases; bases with no gene match: 4. The CDR3 has 14 amino acids. CDR1 LNHDA and CDR2 SQIVND come from the germline V gene (reference sequence). The DNA for the CDR3 is TGTGCCAGTAGTACCTCGGGACAGACCGGGGAGCTGTTTTTT. Residues: CASSTSGQTGELFF. The full variable domain, completed using reference TRBV19 and TRBJ2-2, is DGGITQSPKYLFRKEGQNVTLSCEQNLNHDAMYWYRQDPGQGLRLIYYSQIVNDFQKGDIAEGYSVSREKKESFPLTVTSAQKNPTAFYLCASSTSGQTGELFFGEGSRLTVL.

V gene TRBV7-9 combines with J gene TRBJ1-4, with 8 bases lining up with TRBD1. The CDR3 totals 17 residues. The germline V gene has CDR1 SEHNR and CDR2 FQNEAQ (reference sequence). V lost 4 bases, J lost 3 bases, and 10 bases stayed unmatched. CDR3 in amino acids: CASSSYFDRGANEKLFF. The CDR3 DNA sequence: TGTGCCAGCAGCTCCTACTTTGACAGGGGAGCTAATGAAAAACTGTTTTTT.

This clone appeared a single time. The chain recombines TRBV9 with TRBJ2-5, with D perhaps matching TRBD1 (6 bases). This CDR3 has 15 residues. V shed 4 bases and J shed 5 bases, with 18 bases lying between them. Germline V lookup: CDR1 SGDLS, CDR2 YYNGEE. CDR3 residues: CASSSRTGTTETQYF. The DNA for the CDR3 is TGTGCCAGCAGCTCGAGGACCGGGACAACGGAGACCCAGTACTTC.

V usage is TRBV6-1 and J usage is TRBJ1-5, with TRBD1 as a possible D gene (6 bases). The ends were cut back, 3 bases at V and 4 bases at J, with 10 bases in the middle. The CDR3 contains 14 residues. CDR1 and CDR2 from the germline V gene are MNHNS and SASEGT. DNA of the CDR3: TGTGCCAGCAGTGACCCAGGGGAAAATCAGCCCCAGCATTTT. Its protein product is CASSDPGENQPQHF.

The chain recombines TRBV2 with TRBJ1-2; 11 bases line up with TRBD1. This CDR3 has 18 residues. V shed 4 bases and J 0 bases; nucleotides not matched to a gene: 10. CDR1 SNHLY and CDR2 FYNNEI come from the germline V gene. In DNA form, the CDR3 reads TGTGCCAGCAGTGGACAAGGACAGGGGGCTAAATCTAACTATGGCTACACCTTC. Translating gives CASSGQGQGAKSNYGYTF.

The gene calls are TRBV6-5 and TRBJ2-2; D gene unclear. The CDR3 loop spans 12 amino acids. V was pared by 2 bases and J by 6 bases, with 4 bases between. Germline lookup yields CDR1 MNHEY and CDR2 SVGAGI. In DNA, the CDR3 is TGTGCCAGCAGTTACGGCCCCGGGGAGCTGTTTTTT. The encoded protein is CASSYGPGELFF.

The chain uses TRBV12-5 and TRBJ2-3; weak D call: TRBD1 (6 bases). The CDR3 is made up of 16 amino acids. Germline CDR1 and CDR2: LGHNT and FRNRAP. Trimming stripped 5 bases from V and 1 base from J, with 16 bases between. The CDR3 sequence is CASGPNRDTGTDTQYF. The DNA for the CDR3 is TGTGCTAGTGGTCCGAACCGGGACACTGGCACAGATACGCAGTATTTT.

The genes are TRBV7-2 and TRBJ1-2; D is possibly TRBD1 (6 bases). Germline V gives CDR1 SGHTA, CDR2 FQGNSA. CDR3 length equals 15 residues. The V end was cut by 5 bases, the J end by 2 bases, with 15 bases between. For the CDR3, the DNA is TGTGCCAGCAGCCCTACCACAGGGACAAACTATGGCTACACCTTC. Its protein is CASSPTTGTNYGYTF.